This T cell receptor (beta chain) was retrieved from a study of T cells expressing NK-cell markers. Each CDR3 protein gets one entry in TCRdb, which reprocessed the 5' RACE reads and gives no DNA. The sample table sets out 550,000 to 600,000 distinct CDR3 sequences. Germline V gene lookup returns CDR1 SGHTA and CDR2 FQGNSA. The CDR3 is 11 amino acids. The sequence derives from a man aged 18 to 30 in good health. The rearrangement links TRBV7-2 to TRBJ2-1. Material: blood T cells: a sorted CD56 or NKG2C T cell subset, CD4+ or CD8+ T cells, or bulk PBMC T cells (not recorded which). The CDR3 region is CASSLFPEQFF. Looking up the rest from reference TRBV7-2 and TRBJ2-1 gives the full variable domain: GAGVSQSPSNKVTEKGKDVELRCDPISGHTALYWYRQSLGQGLEFLIYFQGNSAPDKSGLPSDRFSAERTGGSVSTLTIQRTQQEDSAVYLCASSLFPEQFFGPGTRLTVL.